The next 7 T cell receptor beta chains were all read from a single sample in a study of blood T cell repertoires in COVID-19. Sequencing used immunoSEQ multiplex PCR; TCRdb keeps in-frame clones, though not all of them. Of hundreds of thousands of clones detected, around 85% appear once; the ten largest clones hold approximately 9.1%. Material for sequencing was PBMCs or T cells enriched from blood (not recorded which). These receptors came from a woman aged 45 to 65 with acute COVID-19.

This chain connects TRBV29-1 to TRBJ2-7, with 8 bases identical to TRBD1. The CDR3 extends over 15 amino acids. Germline-derived CDR1 and CDR2 are SQVTM and ANQGSEA. V lost 7 bases, J lost 3 bases, and 14 bases stayed unmatched. CDR3 nucleotides: TGCAGCGCTACCGTCGGGACAGGCAAGCTCTACGAGCAGTACTTC. Residues: CSATVGTGKLYEQYF.

The CDR3 spells CASGRGDRENQPQHF. In nucleotides, the CDR3 is TGTGCTAGTGGCCGGGGGGACAGGGAAAATCAGCCCCAGCATTTT. The chain carries TRBV12-5 and TRBJ1-5; 9 nucleotides match TRBD1. CDR1 is LGHNT, CDR2 FRNRAP, per germline. The trim removed 6 bases at V and 4 bases at J, leaving 7 bases unmatched. The CDR3 runs to 15 residues.

This chain uses TRBV7-2 with TRBJ2-5, with a weak D call TRBD2 (6 bases). The V end lost 5 bases, the J end lost 5 bases, and 12 bases lay between the germline ends. CDR1 SGHTA and CDR2 FQGNSA come from the germline V gene. This CDR3 has 13 residues. This CDR3 is CASSPWGGETQYF. CDR3 DNA: TGTGCCAGCAGCCCGTGGGGAGGCGAGACCCAGTACTTC.

This rearrangement joins TRBV4-3 to TRBJ1-6; possible D gene TRBD1, 5 bases. V was pared by 2 bases and J by 8 bases, with 16 bases between. CDR3 length equals 16 residues. Germline CDR1 reads LGHNA; CDR2 reads YSLEER. CDR3 amino acids: CASSQRLGGWDSPLHF. CDR3 in DNA: TGCGCCAGCAGCCAAAGGCTTGGGGGGTGGGATTCACCCCTCCACTTT.

This clone appeared once. The V call is TRBV6-5, the J call TRBJ1-3; TRBD1 agrees at 8 bases. The CDR3 is made up of 14 amino acids. CDR1 MNHEY and CDR2 SVGAGI come from the germline V gene. V trimming: 5 bases; J trimming: 2 bases; junction bases outside the gene matches: 2. CDR3 loop: CASSQGAAGNTIYF. Written as DNA, the CDR3 is TGTGCCAGCAGTCAGGGGGCGGCTGGAAACACCATATATTTT.

As to this clone: Other DNA sequences of this sample code for an identical CDR3. The rearrangement uses TRBV2 and TRBJ2-1; 16 nucleotides align to TRBD2. The CDR3 contains 16 residues. The V gene's germline CDR1 is SNHLY and CDR2 FYNNEI. Losses at the gene ends were 3 bases for V and 7 bases for J; bases not matched to a gene: 3. Written as DNA, the CDR3 is TGTGCCAGCAGTGAGGGACTAGCGGGGGGGCTGAATGAGCAGTTCTTC. Translated: CASSEGLAGGLNEQFF.

The count of this clone is one. The rearrangement uses TRBV12-5 and TRBJ1-2, with D unresolved. The CDR3 is made up of 16 amino acids. Trimming took 1 base from V and 4 from J, leaving 16 bases between them. The germline V gene encodes CDR1 LGHNT and CDR2 FRNRAP. The CDR3 sequence: CASGLATSREGYGYTF. The CDR3 bases are TGTGCTAGTGGTTTGGCGACTTCGCGCGAAGGCTATGGCTACACCTTC. Complete variable domain (other parts from reference TRBV12-5 and TRBJ1-2): DARVTQTPRHKVTEMGQEVTMRCQPILGHNTVFWYRQTMMQGLELLAYFRNRAPLDDSGMPKDRFSAEMPDATLATLKIQPSEPRDSAVYFCASGLATSREGYGYTFGSGTRLTVV.